Sequencing of this T cell receptor beta chain was carried out in a study of control samples from healthy donors and cancer patients. Some clones are missing from TCRdb's copy, which holds only in-frame ones; the method was immunoSEQ multiplex PCR. The sample records about 69,000 clones, over 65% being singletons. V lost 4 bases and J 1 base, leaving 14 bases between the germline ends. The CDR3 runs to 15 residues. Germline V gene sequence: CDR1 SGHRS, CDR2 YFSETQ. V and J are TRBV5-1 and TRBJ1-1, with D unclear. The receptor comes from a woman aged 45-59 years with lung cancer. The sequenced sample was PBMCs. The CDR3 region has the DNA TGCGCCAGCAGCGGGATGGACGTATGGAACACTGAAGCTTTCTTT. Protein sequence: CASSGMDVWNTEAFF.